The 29 T cell receptor beta chains given below trace back to one sample, sequenced in a study of cytomegalovirus exposure and HLA in healthy donors (dated by TCRdb to the late 2010s). The receptor library was made with the immunoSEQ multiplex PCR assay. A mixture of 60 forward primers for TCR Vbeta segments and 13 reverse primers for TCR Jbeta segments was used in the multiplex PCR. Sourced from immuneACCESS, this table was stored by TCRdb with only in-frame sequences that have V and J called. A share of the clones is absent; for the studies checked, an unresolved V gene accounts for under half, and the remainder has no known explanation. For this sample there are some 200,000 clones; approximately 70% appear just once. About 2% of the sample goes to the ten largest clones. What was sequenced was PBMCs. The origin of the receptors is a woman aged 25 to 45 in good health and CMV-seronegative.

This clone was counted a few times. The rearrangement uses TRBV27 and TRBJ1-1, with D uncertain. The CDR3 contains 16 residues. The V gene's germline CDR1 is MNHEY and CDR2 SMNVEV (reference sequence). Trimming cost V 4 bases and J 0 bases, with 15 bases left between them. The CDR3 spells CASSSQTRVVNTEAFF. The CDR3 DNA reads as TGTGCCAGCAGTTCCCAGACTCGGGTGGTGAACACTGAAGCTTTCTTT.

V gene TRBV6-4 combines with J gene TRBJ2-3, with D perhaps TRBD2 (6 bases). The germline V and J ends were trimmed by 5 bases and 2 bases, with 14 bases remaining between them. Germline V gene lookup returns CDR1 MRHNA and CDR2 SNTAGT. CDR3 size: 15 residues. In DNA, the CDR3 is TGTGCCAGCAGTTCTAGCGCGAACCCCACAGATACGCAGTATTTT. Its translation: CASSSSANPTDTQYF.

The table lists this clone with a few counts. J is TRBJ2-2 and V is TRBV19; the D is unclear. V lost 2 bases to trimming and J lost 4 bases, with 2 bases between them. The CDR3 runs to 12 residues. Germline CDR1 and CDR2: LNHDA and SQIVND (reference sequence). CDR3 residues: CASSIRTGELFF. CDR3 DNA sequence: TGTGCCAGTAGTATACGCACCGGGGAGCTGTTTTTT.

This clone was detected only a few times. The rearrangement links TRBV9 to TRBJ2-1; the D is unclear. V lost 0 bases, J lost 2 bases, and 9 bases lay in between. CDR3 length: 15 amino acids. Per the germline V gene, CDR1 is SGDLS and CDR2 is YYNGEE. The chain's CDR3 is CASSVVSTTYNEQFF. CDR3 sequence (DNA): TGTGCCAGCAGCGTAGTGTCTACCACCTACAATGAGCAGTTCTTC.

The genes are TRBV27 and TRBJ2-7; 13 bases map to TRBD2. V was clipped by 0 bases and J by 7 bases; unmatched bases: 15. The CDR3 totals 19 residues. CDR1 MNHEY and CDR2 SMNVEV come from the germline V gene (reference sequence). In nucleotides, the CDR3 is TGTGCCAGCAGTTTATCGTTTTTCGCTGGACTAGCGGGAGCTGGGGAGCAGTACTTC. It yields the protein CASSLSFFAGLAGAGEQYF.

The chain uses TRBV5-1 and TRBJ2-1; the match to TRBD2 covers 12 bases. Germline assignment: CDR1 SGHRS and CDR2 YFSETQ. This CDR3 contains 15 residues. Unmatched junction bases numbered 7, after V lost 4 bases and J lost 8 bases. CDR3 DNA: TGCGCCAGCAGCCTAGCGGGGGGGCTAGTCGATGAGCAGTTCTTC. It encodes CASSLAGGLVDEQFF. Drawing the rest from reference TRBV5-1 and TRBJ2-1, the complete variable domain is KAGVTQTPRYLIKTRGQQVTLSCSPISGHRSVSWYQQTPGQGLQFLFEYFSETQRNKGNFPGRFSGRQFSNSRSEMNVSTLELGDSALYLCASSLAGGLVDEQFFGPGTRLTVL.

The table lists this clone with a few counts. The chain joins TRBV10-3 to TRBJ2-7; TRBD2 matches at 11 bases. The CDR3 spans 15 residues. J gave up 3 bases and V 2 bases, and 3 bases lay outside the gene matches. CDR1 is ENHRY and CDR2 is SYGVKD in the germline V gene. The CDR3 region is CAISEKGLADYEQYF. The DNA of the CDR3 is TGTGCCATCAGTGAGAAGGGACTAGCGGACTACGAGCAGTACTTC.

This rearrangement joins TRBV19 to TRBJ1-5; 7 bases map to TRBD1. The CDR3 covers 14 residues. V dropped 5 bases and J dropped 4; count of bases not matched to a gene: 5. Germline CDR1 is LNHDA and CDR2 is SQIVND (reference sequence). Here the CDR3 reads CASSADRKNQPQHF. DNA of the CDR3: TGTGCCAGTAGTGCGGACAGGAAGAATCAGCCCCAGCATTTT.

The chain joins TRBV4-1 to TRBJ1-2; TRBD1 might be the D (5 bases). Germline V lookup: CDR1 MGHRA, CDR2 YSYEKL. The germline V and J ends were trimmed by 1 base and 2 bases, with 11 bases remaining between them. This CDR3 is built from 15 residues. CDR3 sequence reads: CASSQGGLENYGYTF. The CDR3 bases are TGCGCCAGCAGCCAAGGGGGCTTAGAAAACTATGGCTACACCTTC.

The chain has TRBV2 and TRBJ2-5; D is perhaps TRBD2 (5 bases). The J call may be wrong; the DNA end is better matched by TRBJ2-7. Per germline, CDR1 SNHLY and CDR2 FYNNEI. The CDR3 is 14 residues long. The CDR3 coding sequence is TGTGCCTCCAGCAGCCTAGGGAGTGACTACGAGCAGTACTTC. Translating gives CASSSLGSDYEQYF.

The V and J genes are TRBV2 and TRBJ2-5; perhaps TRBD2 as D (6 bases). The DNA end is a closer match to TRBJ2-7, so the J assignment may be wrong. CDR1 is SNHLY and CDR2 is FYNNEI in the germline V gene. This CDR3 is built from 13 residues. The CDR3 coding sequence is TGTGCCAGCAGTGATGGACTAAACTACGAGCAGTACTTC. Its protein is CASSDGLNYEQYF.

This clone was counted a single time. V gene TRBV5-1 combines with J gene TRBJ1-2; D remains ambiguous. Germline V lookup: CDR1 SGHRS, CDR2 YFSETQ. CDR3 length equals 16 residues. V was cut by 0 bases and J by 1 base, with 13 bases left in between. CDR3 residues: CASSLAPWSNNYGYTF. CDR3 coding DNA: TGCGCCAGCAGCTTGGCCCCTTGGAGTAATAACTATGGCTACACCTTC.

V gene TRBV5-4 combines with J gene TRBJ1-2; D is ambiguous. CDR1 is SGHNT and CDR2 is YYREEE in the germline V gene (reference sequence). The CDR3 loop spans 11 amino acids. The V end lost 3 bases, the J end lost 8 bases, and 8 bases lay between the germline ends. This CDR3 is CASSSTGGYTF. CDR3 DNA: TGTGCCAGCAGCTCGACTGGGGGCTACACCTTC.

The chain couples TRBV4-3 to TRBJ1-2; TRBD1 aligns across 8 bases. The ends lost 4 bases at V and 2 bases at J; junction bases unmatched: 3. The germline V gene encodes CDR1 LGHNA and CDR2 YSLEER. The CDR3 spans 14 residues. The CDR3 region has the DNA TGCGCCAGCAGCCCCGGACAGGGAAACTATGGCTACACCTTC. This gives the protein CASSPGQGNYGYTF.

The chain joins TRBV18 to TRBJ2-5, with 8 bases fitting TRBD2. This CDR3 has 13 amino acids. Unmatched junction bases numbered 2, after V lost 3 bases and J lost 5 bases. Germline CDR1 KGHSH, CDR2 LQKENI. CDR3 in amino acids: CASSPRLAETQYF. DNA for the CDR3: TGTGCCAGCTCACCTCGACTAGCGGAGACCCAGTACTTC.

The V gene is TRBV9, the J gene TRBJ1-2; TRBD1 is a possible D gene (5 bases). This CDR3 is 15 amino acids long. V was trimmed by 4 bases and J by 4 bases, leaving 17 bases between them. The germline CDR1 and CDR2 sequences are SGDLS and YYNGEE. The CDR3 DNA follows: TGTGCCAGCAGCCCACGGGCAGGGCTTACCTATGGCTACACCTTC. Translated: CASSPRAGLTYGYTF.

Only one count was recorded for this clone. The chain is built from TRBV9 and TRBJ2-1, with a tentative D call TRBD1 (5 bases). V lost 0 bases to trimming and J lost 10 bases, with 11 bases between them. Germline CDR1 SGDLS, CDR2 YYNGEE. The CDR3 is 13 residues long. The CDR3, as DNA: TGTGCCAGCAGCGTAGGCCCCGCAGGGGAGCAGTTCTTC. Its protein is CASSVGPAGEQFF. Looking up the rest from reference TRBV9 and TRBJ2-1 gives the full variable domain: DSGVTQTPKHLITATGQRVTLRCSPRSGDLSVYWYQQSLDQGLQFLIQYYNGEERAKGNILERFSAQQFPDLHSELNLSSLELGDSALYFCASSVGPAGEQFFGPGTRLTVL.

The chain is built from TRBV27 and TRBJ1-1, with 7 bases that match TRBD1. With 4 bases clipped from V and 1 base from J, the junction kept 0 bases outside the gene matches. CDR3 length equals 13 residues. Germline values: CDR1 MNHEY, CDR2 SMNVEV (reference sequence). The CDR3 nucleotides read TGTGCCAGCAGTTGGGACAGGAACACTGAAGCTTTCTTT. It is translated as CASSWDRNTEAFF.

This chain connects TRBV5-1 to TRBJ2-7; 10 bases align to TRBD2. The V segment lost 4 bases and the J segment 5 bases; nucleotides outside the gene matches: 9. Germline CDR1 SGHRS, CDR2 YFSETQ. This CDR3 contains 15 residues. The CDR3 sequence: CASSPVVAGGHEQYF. CDR3 nucleotide sequence: TGCGCCAGCAGCCCCGTGGTAGCGGGGGGACACGAGCAGTACTTC.

The chain has TRBV7-8 and TRBJ2-7; the D gene is possibly TRBD2 (5 bases). Deletions cut 4 bases from V and 2 bases from J, with 15 bases between. Germline V gives CDR1 SGHVS, CDR2 FQNEAQ. This CDR3 is 15 amino acids long. CDR3 sequence (DNA): TGTGCCAGCAGCTCCTACCGGACTGAAACCTACGAGCAGTACTTC. Translation gives CASSSYRTETYEQYF.

The genes are TRBV6-7 and TRBJ2-1; D gene uncertain. TRBV6-7 counts as an open reading frame of uncertain function. This CDR3 has 13 residues. Trimming shortened V by 4 bases and J by 7 bases, and 11 bases separated the two germline ends. The CDR3 DNA reads TGTGCCAGCAGTTCACAGACAACAAATGAGCAGTTCTTC. Translation: CASSSQTTNEQFF.

This clone was seen only a few times. The chain has TRBV14 and TRBJ1-4; maybe TRBD1 (5 bases). The V gene lost 4 bases and the J gene lost 4 bases, with 10 bases spanning the gap. Germline V gives CDR1 SGHDN, CDR2 FVKESK. There are 14 residues in the CDR3. The CDR3 nucleotides read TGTGCCAGCAGCCCGGGACTCATTAATGAAAAACTGTTTTTT. Translated: CASSPGLINEKLFF.

The chain is built from TRBV2 and TRBJ2-1; TRBD2 agrees at 14 bases. The CDR3 covers 14 residues. V shed 6 bases and J 6 bases; nucleotides not matched to a gene: 1. Germline-derived CDR1 and CDR2 are SNHLY and FYNNEI. The CDR3 DNA sequence: TGTGCCAGCAGCGGGACTAGCGGGGGCAATGAGCAGTTCTTC. It specifies CASSGTSGGNEQFF.

The chain combines TRBV7-2 with TRBJ2-1; D is possibly TRBD2 (6 bases). Germline CDR1 reads SGHTA; CDR2 reads FQGNSA. The germline V and J ends were trimmed by 7 bases and 3 bases, with 10 bases remaining between them. The CDR3 is made up of 13 amino acids. For the CDR3, the DNA is TGTGCCAGCAATGTCGGGAGCTACAATGAGCAGTTCTTC. Its protein is CASNVGSYNEQFF. The variable domain in full, completed from reference TRBV7-2 and TRBJ2-1, reads GAGVSQSPSNKVTEKGKDVELRCDPISGHTALYWYRQSLGQGLEFLIYFQGNSAPDKSGLPSDRFSAERTGGSVSTLTIQRTQQEDSAVYLCASNVGSYNEQFFGPGTRLTVL.

This sequence joins TRBV5-1 and TRBJ1-1, with D unclear. Germline V lookup: CDR1 SGHRS, CDR2 YFSETQ. With 2 bases removed from V and 2 bases from J, the gap between germline ends came to 10 bases. The CDR3 loop spans 14 amino acids. CDR3 in amino acids: CASSFPTANTEAFF. CDR3 bases: TGCGCCAGCAGCTTCCCTACAGCCAACACTGAAGCTTTCTTT. The complete variable domain, with remaining parts taken from reference TRBV5-1 and TRBJ1-1, reads KAGVTQTPRYLIKTRGQQVTLSCSPISGHRSVSWYQQTPGQGLQFLFEYFSETQRNKGNFPGRFSGRQFSNSRSEMNVSTLELGDSALYLCASSFPTANTEAFFGQGTRLTVV.

This clone was seen a single time. This sequence joins TRBV19 and TRBJ2-7, with 10 bases aligning to TRBD1. CDR3 length: 16 residues. CDR1 and CDR2 (germline): LNHDA, SQIVND (reference sequence). The trim removed 4 bases at V and 2 bases at J, leaving 8 bases unmatched. In DNA form, the CDR3 reads TGTGCCAGTAGTAGACCGGGACAGGGGAATCCCTACGAGCAGTACTTC. It translates to CASSRPGQGNPYEQYF.

This sequence joins TRBV7-3 and TRBJ2-1; TRBD1 is a possible D gene (6 bases). V gave up 0 bases and J gave up 4 bases, with 10 bases separating them. Germline CDR1 SGHTA, CDR2 FQGTGA. The CDR3 is 15 residues long. Written as DNA, the CDR3 is TGTGCCAGCAGCTTAACGCCAGGGGCTTACAATGAGCAGTTCTTC. Translating gives CASSLTPGAYNEQFF.

This clone was detected only a few times. This sample also contains other DNA sequences that code for the same CDR3. The chain carries TRBV11-2 and TRBJ1-5, with D maybe TRBD1 (5 bases). CDR1 SGHAT and CDR2 FQNNGV come from the germline V gene. The V gene lost 5 bases and the J gene lost 4 bases, with 15 bases spanning the gap. The CDR3 spans 15 residues. The CDR3, as DNA: TGTGCCAGCAGCCTTGGAGCGGGGGGAAATCAGCCCCAGCATTTT. It codes for CASSLGAGGNQPQHF. Combining the CDR3 with reference TRBV11-2 and TRBJ1-5 gives the whole variable domain EAGVAQSPRYKIIEKRQSVAFWCNPISGHATLYWYQQILGQGPKLLIQFQNNGVVDDSQLPKDRFSAERLKGVDSTLKIQPAKLEDSAVYLCASSLGAGGNQPQHFGDGTRLSIL.

Here the CDR3 DNA reads TGCGCCAGCAGTCCGGTAGGGGAAGTAGGGACAGATACGCAGTATTTT. Translation: CASSPVGEVGTDTQYF. This sequence joins TRBV10-1 and TRBJ2-3; possible D gene TRBD1, 5 bases. CDR1 is WNHNN, CDR2 SYGVQD, per germline (reference sequence). There are 16 residues in the CDR3. V dropped 5 bases and J dropped 3 bases, with 18 bases sitting between them.